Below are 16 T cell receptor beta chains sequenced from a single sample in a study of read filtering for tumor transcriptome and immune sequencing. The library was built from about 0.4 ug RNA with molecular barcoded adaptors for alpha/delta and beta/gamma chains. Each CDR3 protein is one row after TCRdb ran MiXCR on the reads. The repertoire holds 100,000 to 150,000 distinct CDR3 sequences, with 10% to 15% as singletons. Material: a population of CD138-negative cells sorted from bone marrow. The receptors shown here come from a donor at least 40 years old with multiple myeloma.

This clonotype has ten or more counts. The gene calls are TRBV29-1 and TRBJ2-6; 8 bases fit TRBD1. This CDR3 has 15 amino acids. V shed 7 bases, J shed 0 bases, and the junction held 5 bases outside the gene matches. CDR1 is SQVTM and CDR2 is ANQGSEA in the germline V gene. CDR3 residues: CSAGTGGSGANVLTF. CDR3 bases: TGCAGCGCGGGCACAGGGGGCTCTGGGGCCAACGTCCTGACTTTC. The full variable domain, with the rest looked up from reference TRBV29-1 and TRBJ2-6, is SAVISQKPSRDICQRGTSLTIQCQVDSQVTMMFWYRQQPGQSLTLIATANQGSEATYESGFVIDKFPISRPNLTFSTLTVSNMSPEDSSIYLCSAGTGGSGANVLTFGAGSRLTVL.

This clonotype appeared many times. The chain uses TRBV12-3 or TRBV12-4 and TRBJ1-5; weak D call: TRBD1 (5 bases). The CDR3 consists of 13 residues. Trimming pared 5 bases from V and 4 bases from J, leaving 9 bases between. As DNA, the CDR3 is TGTGCCAGCAGTCAAACAGGAAATCAGCCCCAGCATTTT. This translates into CASSQTGNQPQHF.

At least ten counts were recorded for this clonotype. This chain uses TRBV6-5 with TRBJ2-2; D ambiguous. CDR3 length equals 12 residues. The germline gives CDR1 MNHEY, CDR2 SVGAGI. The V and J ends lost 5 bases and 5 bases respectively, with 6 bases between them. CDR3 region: CASSRRTGELFF. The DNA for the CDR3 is TGTGCCAGCAGTCGAAGGACCGGGGAGCTGTTTTTT.

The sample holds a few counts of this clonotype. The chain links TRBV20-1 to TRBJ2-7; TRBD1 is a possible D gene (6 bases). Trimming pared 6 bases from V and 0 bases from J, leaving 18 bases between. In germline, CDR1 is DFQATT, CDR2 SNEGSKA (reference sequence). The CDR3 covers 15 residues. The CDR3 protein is CSASSDSLSSYEQYF. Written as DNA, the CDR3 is TGCAGTGCGAGCTCGGACAGCCTAAGCTCCTACGAGCAGTACTTC.

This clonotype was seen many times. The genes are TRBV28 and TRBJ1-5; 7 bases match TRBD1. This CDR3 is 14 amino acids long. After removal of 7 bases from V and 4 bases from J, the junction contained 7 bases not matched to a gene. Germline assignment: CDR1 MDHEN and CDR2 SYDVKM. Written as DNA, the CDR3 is TGTGCCAGCACTAAACAGGGGTTTAATCAGCCCCAGCATTTT. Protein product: CASTKQGFNQPQHF.

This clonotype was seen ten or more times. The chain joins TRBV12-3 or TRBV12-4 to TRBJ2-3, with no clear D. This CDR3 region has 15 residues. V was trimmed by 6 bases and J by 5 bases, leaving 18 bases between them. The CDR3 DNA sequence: TGTGCCAGCAGCCTACTTGTAGGGCTTGAAGATACGCAGTATTTT. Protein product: CASSLLVGLEDTQYF.

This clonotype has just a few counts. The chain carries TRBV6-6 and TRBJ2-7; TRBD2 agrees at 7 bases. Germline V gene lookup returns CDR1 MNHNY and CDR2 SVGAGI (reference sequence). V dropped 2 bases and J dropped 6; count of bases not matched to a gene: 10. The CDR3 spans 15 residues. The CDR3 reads CASSYGKCGGREQYF. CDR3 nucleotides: TGTGCCAGCAGTTACGGGAAGTGCGGGGGTCGCGAGCAGTACTTC.

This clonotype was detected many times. As DNA, the CDR3 is TGTGCCAGCAGCTTGTACGCAGCCCAAGAGACCCAGTACTTC. This translates into CASSLYAAQETQYF. This chain connects TRBV7-9 to TRBJ2-5; D call uncertain. The V end lost 3 bases, the J end lost 1 base, and 9 bases lay between the germline ends. This CDR3 has 14 residues. CDR1 and CDR2 from the germline V gene are SEHNR and FQNEAQ (reference sequence).

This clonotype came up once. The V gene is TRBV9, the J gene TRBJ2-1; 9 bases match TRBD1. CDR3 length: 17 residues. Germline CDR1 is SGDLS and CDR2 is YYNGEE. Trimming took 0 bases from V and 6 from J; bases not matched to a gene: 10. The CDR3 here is CASSVGDSGQGTNEQFF. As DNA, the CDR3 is TGTGCCAGCAGCGTAGGGGATTCGGGACAGGGTACCAATGAGCAGTTCTTC.

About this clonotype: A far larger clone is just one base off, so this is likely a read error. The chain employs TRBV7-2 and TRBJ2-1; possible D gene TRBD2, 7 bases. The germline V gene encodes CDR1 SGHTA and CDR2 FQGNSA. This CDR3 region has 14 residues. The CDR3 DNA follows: TGTGTCAGCAGCTTAGCGTCGAGGGGGACTAAGCAGTTCTTC. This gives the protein CVSSLASRGTKQFF.

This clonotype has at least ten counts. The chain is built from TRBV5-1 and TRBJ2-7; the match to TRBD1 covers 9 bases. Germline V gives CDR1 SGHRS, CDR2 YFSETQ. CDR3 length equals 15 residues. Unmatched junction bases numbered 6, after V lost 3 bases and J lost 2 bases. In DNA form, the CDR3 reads TGCGCCAGCAGCTGGCGCCGGACAGGGGCCTACGAGCAGTACTTC. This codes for CASSWRRTGAYEQYF.

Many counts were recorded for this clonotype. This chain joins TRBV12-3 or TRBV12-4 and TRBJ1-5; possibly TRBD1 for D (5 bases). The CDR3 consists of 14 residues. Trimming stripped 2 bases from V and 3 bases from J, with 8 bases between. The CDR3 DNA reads TGTGCCAGCAGTTTATCGGGGGACAATCAGCCCCAGCATTTT. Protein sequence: CASSLSGDNQPQHF.

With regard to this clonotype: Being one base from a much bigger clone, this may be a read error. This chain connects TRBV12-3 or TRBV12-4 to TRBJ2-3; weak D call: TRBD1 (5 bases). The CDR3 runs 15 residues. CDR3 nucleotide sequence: TGTGCCGGCAGCTCATCAGGGTCCGATACAGATACGCAGTATTTT. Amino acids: CAGSSSGSDTDTQYF.

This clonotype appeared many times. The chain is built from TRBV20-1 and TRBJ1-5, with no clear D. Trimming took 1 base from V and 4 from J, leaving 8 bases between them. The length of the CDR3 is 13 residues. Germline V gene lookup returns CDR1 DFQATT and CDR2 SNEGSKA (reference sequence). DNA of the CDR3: TGCAGTGCTAGAGCGGGAACGAATCAGCCCCAGCATTTT. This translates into CSARAGTNQPQHF.

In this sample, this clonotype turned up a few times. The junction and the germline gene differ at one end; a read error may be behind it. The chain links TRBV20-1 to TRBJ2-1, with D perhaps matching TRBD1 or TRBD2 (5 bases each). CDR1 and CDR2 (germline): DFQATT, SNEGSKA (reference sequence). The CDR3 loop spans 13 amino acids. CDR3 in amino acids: CSARRGSYSEQFF. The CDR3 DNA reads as TGCAGCGCGCGTCGGGGCTCCTACAGTGAGCAGTTCTTC.

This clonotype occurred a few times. CDR3: CSVIQGGLYEQYF. CDR3 coding DNA: TGCAGTGTGATACAGGGAGGACTCTACGAGCAGTACTTC. The chain links TRBV20-1 to TRBJ2-7; D possibly matches TRBD1 or TRBD2 (6 bases each). The CDR3 is made up of 13 amino acids. The V gene's germline CDR1 is DFQATT and CDR2 SNEGSKA (reference sequence). The V end lost 7 bases, the J end lost 3 bases, and 16 bases lay between the germline ends.